These 3 T cell receptor beta chains came from one sample sequenced in a study of cytomegalovirus exposure and HLA in healthy donors. PCR employed 60 Vbeta and 13 Jbeta primers. Sequenced by immunoSEQ multiplex PCR; TCRdb stores in-frame clones only, minus some. The sample carries approximately 180,000 clones, 60% to 80% recorded once. Sequencing was carried out using PBMCs. All receptors come from a man between 40 and 49 years old in good health and CMV-seropositive.

The rearrangement links TRBV5-6 to TRBJ1-2, with 7 bases matching TRBD1. V lost 6 bases and J lost 5; bases outside the gene matches: 10. CDR3 size: 14 residues. Germline CDR1 is SGHDT and CDR2 is YYEEEE. DNA of the CDR3: TGTGCCAGCACACCGACAGGGAAGGAATATGGCTACACCTTC. Translation gives CASTPTGKEYGYTF.

The chain is built from TRBV5-4 and TRBJ2-1, with 14 bases aligning to TRBD2. The CDR3 has 16 residues. V lost 4 bases and J lost 6; bases outside the gene matches: 6. In germline, CDR1 is SGHNT, CDR2 YYREEE (reference sequence). CDR3 nucleotide sequence: TGTGCCAGCAGCCCGGGACTAGCGGGAGCTGGCAATGAGCAGTTCTTC. Amino acids: CASSPGLAGAGNEQFF. Combining the CDR3 with reference TRBV5-4 and TRBJ2-1 gives the whole variable domain ETGVTQSPTHLIKTRGQQVTLRCSSQSGHNTVSWYQQALGQGPQFIFQYYREEENGRGNFPPRFSGLQFPNYSSELNVNALELDDSALYLCASSPGLAGAGNEQFFGPGTRLTVL.

The rearrangement links TRBV4-2 to TRBJ2-7, with D maybe TRBD1 (5 bases). Looked up from germline, CDR1 is LGHNA and CDR2 is YNFKEQ. The CDR3 totals 15 residues. V lost 0 bases and J lost 5, with 14 bases in between. This chain's CDR3 is CASSQDAGNWNEQYF. Written as DNA, the CDR3 is TGTGCCAGCAGCCAAGATGCAGGGAATTGGAACGAGCAGTACTTC.